This T cell receptor beta chain was identified in a study of shared T cell receptors in the human thymus. The ends were cut back, 4 bases at V and 6 bases at J, with 3 bases in the middle. Germline CDR1 and CDR2: SQVTM and ANQGSEA. CDR3 length equals 10 residues. The repertoire was sequenced with immunoSEQ multiplex PCR; TCRdb's copy has only in-frame clones and lacks some. The sample holds more than 550,000 clones; over 75% are singletons and the top ten take under 0.012%. In addition, the sample was reused for a study of human thymus T cells.

The sequence came from a girl in the first two years of life with a congenital heart defect. The J gene is TRBJ1-4, the V gene TRBV29-1; D gene ambiguous. The source material was thymocytes. The CDR3 spells CSVGDEKLFF. The CDR3 DNA follows: TGCAGCGTTGGCGATGAAAAACTGTTTTTT.